These 32 T cell receptor beta chains originate from one sample sequenced in a study of blood T cell repertoires in COVID-19. Method: immunoSEQ multiplex PCR; TCRdb's copy keeps in-frame clones and lacks some. The sample records just over 95,000 clones, about 86% being singletons. The specimen was peripheral blood. The receptors shown here come from a man in his fifties or sixties with acute or convalescent COVID-19.

This chain connects TRBV15 to TRBJ1-5; 8 nucleotides align to TRBD1. Germline V gene sequence: CDR1 LNHNV, CDR2 YYDKDF (reference sequence). The CDR3 covers 14 residues. V dropped 5 bases and J dropped 6; count of bases not matched to a gene: 6. CDR3 in amino acids: CATSYDRGVQPQHF. In nucleotides, the CDR3 is TGTGCCACCAGCTATGACAGGGGTGTTCAGCCCCAGCATTTT.

The V and J genes are TRBV25-1 and TRBJ1-1, with unresolved D. The V gene's germline CDR1 is MGHDK and CDR2 SYGVNS. Trimming took off 7 bases at V and 0 bases at J, with 15 bases between the two ends. This CDR3 is 15 amino acids long. In nucleotides, the CDR3 is TGTGCCAGCAAACCCGAGGGCCCAATGAACACTGAAGCTTTCTTT. Its translation is CASKPEGPMNTEAFF.

The chain combines TRBV6-1 with TRBJ1-3, with TRBD1 matching 7 bases. CDR3 size: 15 residues. Germline trimming cut 3 bases from V and 3 bases from J; bases unmatched to any gene: 5. The germline V gene encodes CDR1 MNHNS and CDR2 SASEGT. The CDR3 sequence is CASSDLDRLGNTIYF. Written as DNA, the CDR3 is TGTGCCAGCAGTGATCTGGACAGGCTTGGAAACACCATATATTTT.

The chain uses TRBV5-1 and TRBJ2-1; 11 nucleotides line up with TRBD1. The CDR3 loop spans 15 amino acids. CDR1 and CDR2 from the germline V gene are SGHRS and YFSETQ. V lost 3 bases and J lost 7; bases outside the gene matches: 6. This chain's CDR3 is CASSSGQGARNEQFF. The CDR3 region has the DNA TGCGCCAGCAGCTCTGGACAGGGGGCGCGGAATGAGCAGTTCTTC.

The V gene is TRBV30, the J gene TRBJ1-4; possibly TRBD1 for D (5 bases). The V end lost 5 bases, the J end lost 7 bases, and 20 bases lay between the germline ends. This CDR3 comprises 15 residues. Per germline, CDR1 GTSNPN and CDR2 SVGIG (reference sequence). For the CDR3, the DNA is TGTGCCTGGTGCGCCGGGACTGCCCCTGGTGAAAAACTGTTTTTT. It codes for CAWCAGTAPGEKLFF.

This chain joins TRBV24-1 and TRBJ1-4; D may be TRBD1 (6 bases). The V and J ends lost 10 bases and 11 bases respectively, with 19 bases between them. The CDR3 is made up of 13 amino acids. Germline CDR1 and CDR2: KGHDR and SFDVKD. In DNA form, the CDR3 reads TGTGCCACTCAAGGGGGAACTCTAGAGAAACTGTTTTTT. Amino acid sequence: CATQGGTLEKLFF.

This clone was seen a few times. This chain uses TRBV11-3 with TRBJ1-3; a weak D match, TRBD1 (5 bases). Trimming took off 0 bases at V and 2 bases at J, with 8 bases between the two ends. This CDR3 spans 15 amino acids. The V gene's germline CDR1 is SGHNT and CDR2 YENEEA. CDR3 residues: CASSLDTGAGNTIYF. The CDR3 DNA sequence: TGTGCCAGCAGCTTAGATACAGGAGCTGGAAACACCATATATTTT.

This chain uses TRBV30 with TRBJ2-1, with 11 bases that match TRBD1. The CDR3 has 13 amino acids. J gave up 7 bases and V 8 bases, and 7 bases lay outside the gene matches. Germline V gives CDR1 GTSNPN, CDR2 SVGIG (reference sequence). CDR3 DNA sequence: TGTGCCAGGCGGACAGGGGGCGGGAATGAGCAGTTCTTC. Its translation: CARRTGGGNEQFF.

The table lists this clone with a few counts. V is TRBV6-5 and J is TRBJ2-7, with TRBD1 identical over 8 bases. V lost 0 bases to trimming and J lost 6 bases; unmatched junction nucleotides: 10. The CDR3 contains 16 residues. Germline lookup yields CDR1 MNHEY and CDR2 SVGAGI. The CDR3: CASSYSRAQGASEQYF. CDR3 sequence (DNA): TGTGCCAGCAGTTACTCCCGGGCCCAGGGGGCAAGCGAGCAGTACTTC.

The genes are TRBV19 and TRBJ2-5, with a tentative D call TRBD1 (6 bases). CDR1 LNHDA and CDR2 SQIVND come from the germline V gene (reference sequence). V was clipped by 4 bases and J by 5 bases, with 14 bases between them. The CDR3 sequence is 14 residues long. CDR3 residues: CASSKGHRWETQYF. The CDR3 DNA reads as TGTGCCAGTAGTAAGGGACACCGGTGGGAGACCCAGTACTTC.

The count of this clone is one. The genes are TRBV27 and TRBJ2-7; 12 bases fit TRBD2. This CDR3 comprises 15 residues. The V gene end was trimmed by 5 bases and the J gene end by 1 base; junction bases not matched to a gene: 3. Germline CDR1 MNHEY, CDR2 SMNVEV (reference sequence). The CDR3 nucleotides are TGTGCCAGCAGTCGGACTAGCGGGGCTTCCTACGAGCAGTACTTC. This sequence encodes CASSRTSGASYEQYF.

This clone turned up a few times. The rearrangement links TRBV13 to TRBJ1-2; possibly TRBD1 for D (6 bases). V was trimmed by 5 bases and J by 3 bases, leaving 16 bases between them. This CDR3 has 15 amino acids. Germline values: CDR1 PRHDT, CDR2 FYEKMQ (reference sequence). CDR3 sequence: CASSAAGTFHYGYTF. The CDR3 DNA reads TGTGCCAGCAGCGCAGCCGGGACATTCCACTATGGCTACACCTTC.

This rearrangement joins TRBV30 to TRBJ1-2; TRBD1 matches at 9 bases. The germline V gene has CDR1 GTSNPN and CDR2 SVGIG (reference sequence). The CDR3 has 12 residues. Trimming removed 7 bases from V and 8 bases from J; junction bases left unmatched: 8. The CDR3 nucleotides are TGTGCCTACTCACAGGGGGCGCCCGGCTACACCTTC. The encoded protein is CAYSQGAPGYTF.

This clone was seen a single time. The V gene is TRBV7-2, the J gene TRBJ2-2; no firm D call. This CDR3 has 17 amino acids. The germline V and J ends were trimmed by 0 bases and 1 base, with 12 bases remaining between them. Germline assignment: CDR1 SGHTA and CDR2 FQGNSA. The CDR3 spells CASSLAMRIRNTGELFF. The CDR3 DNA reads TGTGCCAGCAGCTTAGCTATGCGGATAAGGAACACCGGGGAGCTGTTTTTT. Supplemented by reference TRBV7-2 and TRBJ2-2, the full variable domain reads GAGVSQSPSNKVTEKGKDVELRCDPISGHTALYWYRQSLGQGLEFLIYFQGNSAPDKSGLPSDRFSAERTGGSVSTLTIQRTQQEDSAVYLCASSLAMRIRNTGELFFGEGSRLTVL.

The chain has TRBV7-2 and TRBJ2-5; 7 nucleotides line up with TRBD2. With V trimmed by 11 bases and J by 5 bases, 11 bases remained unmatched. In germline, CDR1 is SGHTA, CDR2 FQGNSA. The CDR3 is made up of 13 amino acids. As DNA, the CDR3 is TGTGCCTCCAACCTAGCGGCTCACGAGACCCAGTACTTC. This translates into CASNLAAHETQYF.

DNA of the CDR3: TGCGCCAGCTCCAATTCCGGGACAGGTACCGGCTACACCTTC. This encodes CASSNSGTGTGYTF. This chain joins TRBV10-1 and TRBJ1-2; 8 bases match TRBD1. The length of the CDR3 is 14 residues. Germline V CDR1 and CDR2: WNHNN, SYGVQD (reference sequence). J gave up 8 bases and V 8 bases, and 13 bases lay outside the gene matches.

V is TRBV15 and J is TRBJ2-7; D gene ambiguous. V was shortened by 0 bases and J by 9 bases, with 9 bases between the two germline ends. The CDR3 contains 12 residues. Germline assignment: CDR1 LNHNV and CDR2 YYDKDF (reference sequence). CDR3 region: CATSRDEEAQYF. CDR3 in DNA: TGTGCCACCAGCAGAGATGAAGAGGCGCAGTACTTC.

This chain uses TRBV11-3 with TRBJ1-2, with D possibly matching TRBD1 (5 bases). The V gene's germline CDR1 is SGHNT and CDR2 YENEEA. Trimming removed 1 base at V and 3 bases at J, with 15 bases between. The CDR3 has 16 amino acids. This chain's CDR3 is CASSLVQWGSYYGYTF. The CDR3 DNA sequence: TGTGCCAGCAGCTTAGTCCAGTGGGGCAGTTACTATGGCTACACCTTC.

V gene TRBV3-1 (or the pseudogene TRBV3-2) combines with J gene TRBJ1-1; D perhaps matches TRBD1 (6 bases). There are 14 residues in the CDR3. V shed 1 base and J shed 5 bases, with 11 bases lying between them. Germline V gives CDR1 LGHDT, CDR2 YNNKEL (reference sequence). In DNA form, the CDR3 reads TGTGCCAGCAGCCAAGTTGGGGGCGAGACTGAAGCTTTCTTT. Encoded protein: CASSQVGGETEAFF.

The gene calls are TRBV3-1 (or the pseudogene TRBV3-2) and TRBJ2-1; 8 bases are shared with TRBD2. The CDR3 is made up of 16 amino acids. V trimming: 0 bases; J trimming: 9 bases; junction bases outside the gene matches: 10. The germline CDR1 and CDR2 sequences are LGHDT and YNNKEL (reference sequence). CDR3: CASSQDQVRAGVEQFF. The CDR3 bases are TGTGCCAGCAGCCAAGATCAGGTTCGAGCGGGAGTTGAGCAGTTCTTC.

The rearrangement joins TRBV9 to TRBJ2-6, with no clear D. The CDR3 is made up of 14 amino acids. The V and J ends lost 3 bases and 4 bases respectively, with 8 bases between them. Germline assignment: CDR1 SGDLS and CDR2 YYNGEE. DNA for the CDR3: TGTGCCAGCAGCGCCTTCCAGGGGGCCAACGTCCTGACTTTC. Amino acid sequence: CASSAFQGANVLTF. Based on the CDR3 plus reference TRBV9 and TRBJ2-6, the full variable domain is DSGVTQTPKHLITATGQRVTLRCSPRSGDLSVYWYQQSLDQGLQFLIQYYNGEERAKGNILERFSAQQFPDLHSELNLSSLELGDSALYFCASSAFQGANVLTFGAGSRLTVL.

DNA for the CDR3: TGTGCCAGCAGCTTGGGACTAGCGGGAACTCTTTCTTACAATGAGCAGTTCTTC. Its protein is CASSLGLAGTLSYNEQFF. The V gene is TRBV13, the J gene TRBJ2-1; 13 bases line up with TRBD2. The CDR3 sequence is 18 residues long. CDR1 is PRHDT, CDR2 FYEKMQ, per germline (reference sequence). V gave up 3 bases and J gave up 4 bases; unmatched junction bases: 9.

This rearrangement joins TRBV9 to TRBJ1-2; 9 positions match TRBD1. CDR3 length: 14 amino acids. Germline-derived CDR1 and CDR2 are SGDLS and YYNGEE. The V segment lost 3 bases and the J segment 6 bases; nucleotides outside the gene matches: 6. This CDR3 reads CASSAQQGANGYTF. The CDR3 DNA follows: TGTGCCAGCAGCGCCCAACAGGGGGCTAATGGCTACACCTTC.

This clone appeared once. V gene TRBV24-1 combines with J gene TRBJ2-1; D may be TRBD1 (5 bases). The CDR3 has 15 residues. V was shortened by 4 bases and J by 8 bases, with 17 bases between the two germline ends. Germline V lookup: CDR1 KGHDR, CDR2 SFDVKD. CDR3 protein: CATSDTRQGSYEQFF. The CDR3 DNA follows: TGTGCCACCAGTGACACGAGGCAGGGTAGCTATGAGCAGTTCTTC.

This sequence joins TRBV27 and TRBJ1-1, with D perhaps TRBD1 (5 bases). Germline CDR1 is MNHEY and CDR2 is SMNVEV (reference sequence). CDR3 length: 15 amino acids. V was trimmed by 2 bases and J by 7 bases, leaving 17 bases between them. CDR3 protein: CASSLGRGGDREAFF. In DNA, the CDR3 is TGTGCCAGCAGTTTAGGGAGGGGAGGTGACCGTGAAGCTTTCTTT.

As DNA, the CDR3 is TGCGCCAGCAGTCAACGGACAGGGGACACCGGGGAGCTGTTTTTT. This encodes CASSQRTGDTGELFF. V usage is TRBV5-1 and J usage is TRBJ2-2, with 9 nucleotides matching TRBD1. CDR1 is SGHRS and CDR2 is YFSETQ in the germline V gene. The CDR3 length is 15 residues. V was pared by 5 bases and J by 3 bases, with 5 bases of the junction left unmatched.

This clone was counted only a few times. The V call is TRBV7-9, the J call TRBJ1-4; D uncertain. This CDR3 has 13 residues. V was pared by 1 base and J by 7 bases, with 7 bases between. Germline assignment: CDR1 SEHNR and CDR2 FQNEAQ (reference sequence). This chain's CDR3 is CASSLDSREKLFF. CDR3 bases: TGTGCCAGCAGCTTAGATTCGCGTGAAAAACTGTTTTTT.

With regard to this clone: The sample carries other DNA sequences with the same CDR3. J is TRBJ1-2 and V is TRBV29-1; 7 bases are shared with TRBD1. Trimming at V came to 6 bases and at J to 8 bases, leaving 9 bases not matched to a gene. The CDR3 contains 12 residues. Germline V lookup: CDR1 SQVTM, CDR2 ANQGSEA. CDR3 residues: CSVGTERGGYTF. The CDR3 nucleotides are TGCAGCGTAGGGACAGAGAGGGGAGGCTACACCTTC.

This chain connects TRBV12-3 or TRBV12-4 to TRBJ1-2; the D gene is possibly TRBD1 (6 bases). CDR3 length: 13 amino acids. With 1 base removed from V and 4 bases from J, the gap between germline ends came to 7 bases. The DNA for the CDR3 is TGTGCCAGCAGTTTAGGGGACACCTATGGCTACACCTTC. Its translation: CASSLGDTYGYTF.

The chain combines TRBV19 with TRBJ2-1; 8 bases map to TRBD1. The CDR3 extends over 13 amino acids. V shed 6 bases and J 5 bases; nucleotides not matched to a gene: 3. Germline V gene data show CDR1 as LNHDA and CDR2 as SQIVND (reference sequence). The DNA for the CDR3 is TGTGCCAGTAGGGCGACAGGGGACAATGAGCAGTTCTTC. Translated, it gives CASRATGDNEQFF. Full variable domain (remainder filled in from reference TRBV19 and TRBJ2-1): DGGITQSPKYLFRKEGQNVTLSCEQNLNHDAMYWYRQDPGQGLRLIYYSQIVNDFQKGDIAEGYSVSREKKESFPLTVTSAQKNPTAFYLCASRATGDNEQFFGPGTRLTVL.

The chain joins TRBV29-1 to TRBJ2-7; the match to TRBD1 covers 9 bases. J was trimmed by 7 bases and V by 4 bases; bases with no gene match: 8. Germline CDR1 SQVTM, CDR2 ANQGSEA. The CDR3 spans 13 residues. The CDR3 loop reads CSVAPGTGSEQYF. The CDR3 DNA reads TGCAGCGTTGCCCCCGGGACAGGGTCAGAGCAGTACTTC.

This clone showed up just once. V gene TRBV28 combines with J gene TRBJ1-6, with D perhaps TRBD1 (6 bases). Trimming cost V 5 bases and J 14 bases, with 25 bases left between them. This CDR3 comprises 16 residues. Germline-derived CDR1 and CDR2 are MDHEN and SYDVKM. The CDR3 DNA sequence: TGTGCCAGCAGTATGATCGGGGAGGGGGGGGCCTTCACCCTCCACTTT. This encodes CASSMIGEGGAFTLHF.